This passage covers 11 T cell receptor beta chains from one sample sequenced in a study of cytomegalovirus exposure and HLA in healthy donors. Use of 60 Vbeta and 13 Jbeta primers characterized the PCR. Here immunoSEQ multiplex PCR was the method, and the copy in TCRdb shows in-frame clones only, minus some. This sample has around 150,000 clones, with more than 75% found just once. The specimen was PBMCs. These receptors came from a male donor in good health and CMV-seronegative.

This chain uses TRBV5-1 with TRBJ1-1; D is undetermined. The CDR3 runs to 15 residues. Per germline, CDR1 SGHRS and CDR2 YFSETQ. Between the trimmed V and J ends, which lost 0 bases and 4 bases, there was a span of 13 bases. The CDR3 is CASSLGRTGSTEAFF. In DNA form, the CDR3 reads TGCGCCAGCAGCTTGGGCCGCACGGGGTCCACTGAAGCTTTCTTT.

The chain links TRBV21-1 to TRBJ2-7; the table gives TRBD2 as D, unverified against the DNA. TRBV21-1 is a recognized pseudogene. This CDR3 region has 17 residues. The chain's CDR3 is CASSKERRSPETYEQYF. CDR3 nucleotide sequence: TGTGCCAGCAGCAAAGAAAGGAGGTCACCTGAGACCTACGAGCAGTACTTC.

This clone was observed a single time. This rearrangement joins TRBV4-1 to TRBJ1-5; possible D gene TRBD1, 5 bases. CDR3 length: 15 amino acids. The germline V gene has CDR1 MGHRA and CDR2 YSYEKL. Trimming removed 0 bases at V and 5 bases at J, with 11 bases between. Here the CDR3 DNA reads TGCGCCAGCAGCCAAGACGAGACAGATTATCAGCCCCAGCATTTT. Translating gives CASSQDETDYQPQHF.

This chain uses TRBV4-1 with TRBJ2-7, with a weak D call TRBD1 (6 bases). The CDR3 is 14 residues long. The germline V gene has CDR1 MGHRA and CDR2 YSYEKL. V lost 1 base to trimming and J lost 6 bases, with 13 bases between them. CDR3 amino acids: CASSQGGPAGEQYF. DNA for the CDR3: TGCGCCAGCAGCCAAGGGGGGCCGGCAGGCGAGCAGTACTTC.

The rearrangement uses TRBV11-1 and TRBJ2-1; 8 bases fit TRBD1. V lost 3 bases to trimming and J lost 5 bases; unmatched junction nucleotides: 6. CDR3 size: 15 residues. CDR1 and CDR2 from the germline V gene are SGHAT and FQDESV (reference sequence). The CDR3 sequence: CASSFRGQENNEQFF. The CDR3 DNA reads TGTGCCAGCAGCTTTAGGGGACAGGAGAACAATGAGCAGTTCTTC.

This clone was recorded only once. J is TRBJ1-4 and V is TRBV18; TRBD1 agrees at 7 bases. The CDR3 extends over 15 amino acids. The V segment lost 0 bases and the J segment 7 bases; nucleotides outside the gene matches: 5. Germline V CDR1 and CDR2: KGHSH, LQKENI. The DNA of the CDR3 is TGTGCCAGCTCACCACCGCAATCAGGGGGTGAAAAACTGTTTTTT. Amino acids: CASSPPQSGGEKLFF.

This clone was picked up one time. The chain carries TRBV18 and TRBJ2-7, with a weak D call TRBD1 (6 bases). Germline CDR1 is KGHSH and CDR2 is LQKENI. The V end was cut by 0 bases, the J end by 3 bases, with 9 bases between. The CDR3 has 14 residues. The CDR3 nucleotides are TGTGCCAGCTCACCACCCGGGACACGCTACGAGCAGTACTTC. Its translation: CASSPPGTRYEQYF.

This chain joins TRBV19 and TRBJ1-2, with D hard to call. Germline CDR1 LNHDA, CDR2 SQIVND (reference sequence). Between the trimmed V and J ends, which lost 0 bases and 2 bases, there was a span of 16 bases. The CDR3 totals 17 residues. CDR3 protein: CASSIDLGFAGNYGYTF. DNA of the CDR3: TGTGCCAGTAGTATAGATCTGGGTTTCGCCGGGAACTATGGCTACACCTTC. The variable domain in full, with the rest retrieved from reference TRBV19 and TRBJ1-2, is DGGITQSPKYLFRKEGQNVTLSCEQNLNHDAMYWYRQDPGQGLRLIYYSQIVNDFQKGDIAEGYSVSREKKESFPLTVTSAQKNPTAFYLCASSIDLGFAGNYGYTFGSGTRLTVV.

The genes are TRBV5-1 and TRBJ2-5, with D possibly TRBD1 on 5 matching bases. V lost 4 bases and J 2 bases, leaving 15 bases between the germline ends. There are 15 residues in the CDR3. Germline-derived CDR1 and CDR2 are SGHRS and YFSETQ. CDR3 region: CASSNQGTYQETQYF. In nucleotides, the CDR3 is TGCGCCAGCAGCAACCAGGGAACCTATCAAGAGACCCAGTACTTC.

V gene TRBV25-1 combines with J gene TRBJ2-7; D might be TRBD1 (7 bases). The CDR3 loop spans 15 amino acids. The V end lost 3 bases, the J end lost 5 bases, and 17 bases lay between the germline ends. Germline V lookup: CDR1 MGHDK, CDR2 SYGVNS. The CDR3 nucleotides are TGTGCCAGCAGTGAGACAGGGAGGTGGGTCAACGAGCAGTACTTC. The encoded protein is CASSETGRWVNEQYF.

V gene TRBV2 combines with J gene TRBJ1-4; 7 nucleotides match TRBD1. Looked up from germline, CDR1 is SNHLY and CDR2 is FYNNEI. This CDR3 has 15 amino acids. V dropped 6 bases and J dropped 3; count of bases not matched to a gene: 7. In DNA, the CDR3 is TGTGCCAGCAGGTACAGGGACAGACCTAATGAAAAACTGTTTTTT. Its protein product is CASRYRDRPNEKLFF.